Sequencing of this T cell receptor beta chain was carried out in a study of blood T cell repertoires in COVID-19. In the study's own analysis: Quantification of nucleated cells was approximated via reference gene primer amplification. Using immunoSEQ multiplex PCR, the repertoire was profiled, and TCRdb retains in-frame clones only, with some absent. Clonal size and the V and J genes are those of that table, whereas D and trimming came from the DNA. This sample has over 200,000 clones, with around 86% found just once. The germline V and J ends were trimmed by 5 bases and 7 bases, with 11 bases remaining between them. Germline V gives CDR1 SGHAT, CDR2 FQNNGV. CDR3 length: 13 amino acids.

Source material: peripheral blood. The chain is built from TRBV11-2 and TRBJ1-4, with D unresolved. The sequence derives from a man aged 60 to 69 who had recovered from COVID-19. The CDR3 coding sequence is TGTGCCAGCAGCCCTAGGGAGCGTGAAAAACTGTTTTTT. Amino acids: CASSPREREKLFF.